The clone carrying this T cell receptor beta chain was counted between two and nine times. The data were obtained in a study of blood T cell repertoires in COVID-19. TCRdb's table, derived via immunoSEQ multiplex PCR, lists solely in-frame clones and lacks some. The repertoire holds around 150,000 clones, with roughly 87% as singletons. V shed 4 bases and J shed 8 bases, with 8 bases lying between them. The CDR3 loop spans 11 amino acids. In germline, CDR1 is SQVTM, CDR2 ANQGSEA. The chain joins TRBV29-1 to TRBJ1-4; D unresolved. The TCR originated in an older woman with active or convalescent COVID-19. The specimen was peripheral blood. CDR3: CSVGNREKLFF. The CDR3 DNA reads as TGCAGCGTTGGAAACCGGGAAAAACTGTTTTTT.